Below, 15 T cell receptor beta chains from the same sample are listed, as sequenced in a study of Graves' ophthalmopathy and Graves' hyperthyroidism. Investigators amplified TCR beta CDR3 regions from RNA transcripts. An opening RT-PCR round employed HTBI primers and preceded a second-round multiplex PCR. TCRdb re-analysed the multiplex PCR reads in MiXCR, keeping a single row per CDR3 protein. The sample yields 300,000 to 400,000 distinct CDR3 sequences, about 18% seen once. The material sequenced was peripheral blood. The receptors derive from an adult woman with stable Graves' hyperthyroidism.

V gene TRBV11-2 combines with J gene TRBJ1-2; D may be TRBD1 (5 bases). The CDR3 runs 16 residues. The V gene lost 6 bases and the J gene lost 5 bases, with 22 bases spanning the gap. The germline V gene encodes CDR1 SGHAT and CDR2 FQNNGV. CDR3 bases: TGTGCCAGCAGTCCCCACCGGGACCAAATTGTTTATGGCTACACCTTC. Its protein product is CASSPHRDQIVYGYTF.

This clonotype was detected many times. CDR3 protein: CASKPGPAGWTEAFF. For the CDR3, the DNA is TGTGCCAGCAAGCCAGGACCCGCCGGTTGGACTGAAGCTTTCTTT. This chain uses TRBV12-3 or TRBV12-4 with TRBJ1-1, with D unresolved. V dropped 7 bases and J dropped 5 bases, with 20 bases sitting between them. This CDR3 has 15 amino acids.

This clonotype was observed at least ten times. The V gene is TRBV29-1, the J gene TRBJ2-4; the D gene is possibly TRBD2 (6 bases). CDR3 length equals 14 residues. Trimming stripped 6 bases from V and 6 bases from J, with 18 bases between. The germline gives CDR1 SQVTM, CDR2 ANQGSEA. Here the CDR3 reads CSVNIGSQGNIQYF. DNA of the CDR3: TGCAGCGTAAATATCGGGAGCCAGGGAAACATTCAGTACTTC.

The count of this clonotype is one. The V and J genes are TRBV27 and TRBJ1-5; 10 nucleotides line up with TRBD1. V was pared by 6 bases and J by 3 bases, with 11 bases of the junction left unmatched. The CDR3 covers 17 residues. Germline CDR1 reads MNHEY; CDR2 reads SMNVEV (reference sequence). CDR3 amino acids: CASRPGQGKSVNQPQHF. CDR3 nucleotides: TGTGCCAGCAGACCGGGACAGGGGAAGTCGGTCAATCAGCCCCAGCATTTT.

The chain joins TRBV6-1 to TRBJ1-6; D is undetermined. Germline V gives CDR1 MNHNS, CDR2 SASEGT. The CDR3 is 16 amino acids. Between the trimmed V and J ends, which lost 0 bases and 12 bases, there was a span of 18 bases. The CDR3 bases are TGTGCCAGCAGTGAAGCAGGGAGTGTACGGGCCGTACCCCTCCACTTT. It is translated as CASSEAGSVRAVPLHF.

This clonotype has a count of ten or more. J is TRBJ1-5 and V is TRBV12-3 or TRBV12-4; perhaps TRBD1 as D (5 bases). The CDR3 length is 15 residues. V was pared by 5 bases and J by 3 bases, with 14 bases between. Here the CDR3 reads CASSPTGTLNQPQHF. The CDR3 bases are TGTGCCAGCAGTCCCACCGGGACTCTCAATCAGCCCCAGCATTTT.

This clonotype was recorded many times. The V call is TRBV6-2 or TRBV6-3, the J call TRBJ2-7, with 7 bases fitting TRBD2. The V gene's germline CDR1 is MNHEY and CDR2 SVGEGT. The CDR3 covers 15 residues. V shed 7 bases, J shed 4 bases, and the junction held 13 bases outside the gene matches. In DNA form, the CDR3 reads TGTGCCAGCACCAGACTAGCAGATTCGCCGTACGAGCAGTACTTC. This encodes CASTRLADSPYEQYF.

The sample holds many counts of this clonotype. The rearrangement links TRBV11-2 to TRBJ2-7, with 7 bases aligning to TRBD1. CDR1 is SGHAT, CDR2 FQNNGV, per germline. CDR3 length: 14 residues. Germline trimming cut 2 bases from V and 2 bases from J; bases unmatched to any gene: 3. CDR3 loop: CASSLKTGAYEQYF. In nucleotides, the CDR3 is TGTGCCAGCAGCTTAAAAACAGGGGCCTACGAGCAGTACTTC.

The V call is TRBV5-1, the J call TRBJ1-1; 12 bases agree with TRBD1. Germline CDR1 and CDR2: SGHRS and YFSETQ. V shed 1 base and J 5 bases; nucleotides not matched to a gene: 6. CDR3 length: 16 residues. The CDR3 sequence: CASSLWDRGRNTEAFF. CDR3 DNA: TGCGCCAGCAGCTTGTGGGACAGGGGGCGAAATACTGAAGCTTTCTTT.

The sample holds many counts of this clonotype. The gene calls are TRBV12-3 or TRBV12-4 and TRBJ2-7; perhaps TRBD1 as D (5 bases). This CDR3 has 12 residues. The germline V and J ends were trimmed by 2 bases and 3 bases, with 5 bases remaining between them. The CDR3 reads CASSLTGYEQYF. CDR3 DNA sequence: TGTGCCAGCAGTTTAACAGGCTACGAGCAGTACTTC.

This clonotype was detected many times. The V and J genes are TRBV20-1 and TRBJ1-5, with TRBD1 matching 10 bases. Trimming removed 5 bases from V and 2 bases from J; junction bases left unmatched: 6. The CDR3 spans 15 residues. Germline CDR1 and CDR2: DFQATT and SNEGSKA (reference sequence). The CDR3 DNA is TGCAGTGCTCGACAGGGGGCTGGGGGCAATCAGCCCCAGCATTTT. This encodes CSARQGAGGNQPQHF.

This clonotype occurred a few times. The chain joins TRBV12-3 or TRBV12-4 to TRBJ2-4; weak D call: TRBD1 (6 bases). V was clipped by 6 bases and J by 14 bases, with 17 bases between them. The CDR3 has 12 residues. CDR3 in DNA: TGTGCCAGCAGAGGACGGACAGTTCGTAAGTACTTC. Translated, it gives CASRGRTVRKYF.

This clonotype was seen only a few times. The rearrangement joins TRBV7-2 to TRBJ2-2; D may correspond to TRBD1 or TRBD2 (5 bases each). Germline assignment: CDR1 SGHTA and CDR2 FQGNSA. The CDR3 totals 15 residues. The V end was cut by 5 bases, the J end by 4 bases, with 14 bases between. The CDR3 region is CASSHRGTATGELFF. CDR3 bases: TGTGCCAGCAGCCATCGAGGGACGGCCACCGGGGAGCTGTTTTTT.

At least ten counts were recorded for this clonotype. V is TRBV6-5 and J is TRBJ2-7; D is unresolved. V lost 2 bases to trimming and J lost 2 bases, with 13 bases between them. The length of the CDR3 is 15 residues. CDR1 is MNHEY and CDR2 is SVGAGI in the germline V gene. The CDR3 region has the DNA TGTGCCAGCAGTTACCGGCAGCAGAAAACCTACGAGCAGTACTTC. Translating it yields CASSYRQQKTYEQYF.

The chain links TRBV9 to TRBJ1-3; D is uncertain. This CDR3 contains 13 residues. The germline V and J ends were trimmed by 0 bases and 3 bases, with 4 bases remaining between them. Germline V gene lookup returns CDR1 SGDLS and CDR2 YYNGEE. CDR3 region: CASSVAVGNTIYF. The CDR3 DNA reads TGTGCCAGCAGCGTAGCGGTTGGAAACACCATATATTTT.